The 20 T cell receptor beta chains reported below all come from one sample, sequenced in a study of OX40 agonist ivuxolimab in advanced cancers. Using immunoSEQ multiplex PCR, the repertoire was profiled, and TCRdb retains in-frame clones only, with some absent. Of some 73,000 clones detected, over 80% appear once; the ten largest clones hold about 10%. Material: CD4+ or CD8+ T cells sorted from blood, obtained in a trial of the OX40 agonist ivuxolimab. These receptors all stem from an adult with an advanced solid tumor such as melanoma, head and neck, liver or kidney cancer.

This clone was seen many times. CDR3 bases: TGTGCCTGGAGTCCCCCCGGCGAGCAGTTCTTC. Amino acid sequence: CAWSPPGEQFF. This chain links TRBV30 with TRBJ2-1, with D uncertain. CDR1 is GTSNPN, CDR2 SVGIG, per germline (reference sequence). The length of the CDR3 is 11 residues. Trimming cost V 2 bases and J 10 bases, with 9 bases left between them.

The chain is built from TRBV10-1 and TRBJ2-7, with D tentatively TRBD2 (6 bases). CDR3 length: 14 residues. Trimming shortened V by 5 bases and J by 2 bases, and 13 bases separated the two germline ends. In germline, CDR1 is WNHNN, CDR2 SYGVQD (reference sequence). CDR3 DNA: TGCGCCAGCAGTCGAAGCGGGTCCCCCTACGAGCAGTACTTC. This codes for CASSRSGSPYEQYF.

The chain couples TRBV5-8 to TRBJ1-1; 7 bases map to TRBD1. This CDR3 has 14 residues. CDR1 and CDR2 from the germline V gene are SGHTS and YDEGEE. Germline trimming cut 4 bases from V and 4 bases from J; bases unmatched to any gene: 7. The CDR3 DNA follows: TGTGCCAGCAGCCAGCGACAGGGAAGCACTGAAGCTTTCTTT. Encoded protein: CASSQRQGSTEAFF.

This clone appeared a single time. The rearrangement uses TRBV27 and TRBJ2-3; D possibly matches TRBD1 or TRBD2 (5 bases each). The CDR3 has 16 amino acids. Per germline, CDR1 MNHEY and CDR2 SMNVEV (reference sequence). V was trimmed by 0 bases and J by 2 bases, leaving 12 bases between them. The CDR3 protein is CASSLSRDGPTDTQYF. The CDR3 nucleotides are TGTGCCAGCAGTTTATCCCGGGACGGACCCACAGATACGCAGTATTTT.

This chain links TRBV7-9 with TRBJ2-3; 7 positions agree with TRBD1. Per germline, CDR1 SEHNR and CDR2 FQNEAQ (reference sequence). The V gene end was trimmed by 6 bases and the J gene end by 6 bases; junction bases not matched to a gene: 9. The CDR3 totals 14 residues. The CDR3 DNA reads TGTGCCAGCAGTTTTCAGACAGGGTGGGATACGCAGTATTTT. As protein: CASSFQTGWDTQYF.

The V gene is TRBV28, the J gene TRBJ2-7, with 10 nucleotides matching TRBD2. The V gene end was trimmed by 6 bases and the J gene end by 3 bases; junction bases not matched to a gene: 8. This CDR3 has 15 amino acids. Germline V gives CDR1 MDHEN, CDR2 SYDVKM. This CDR3 is CASSAPRLAGYEQYF. The CDR3 nucleotides are TGTGCCAGCAGCGCTCCCAGACTAGCGGGCTACGAGCAGTACTTC.

This clone was observed once. This chain connects TRBV6-5 to TRBJ1-1, with D perhaps TRBD1 (5 bases). V was clipped by 2 bases and J by 2 bases, with 15 bases between them. The CDR3 length is 16 residues. Per germline, CDR1 MNHEY and CDR2 SVGAGI. For the CDR3, the DNA is TGTGCCAGCAGTTACGGATATGGTGGGGGAAACACTGAAGCTTTCTTT. Translating it yields CASSYGYGGGNTEAFF.

This clone is a singleton in its sample. The chain has TRBV9 and TRBJ2-3; D may match TRBD1 or TRBD2 (6 bases each). CDR3 size: 17 residues. The germline V gene encodes CDR1 SGDLS and CDR2 YYNGEE. V shed 4 bases and J shed 3 bases, with 21 bases lying between them. The CDR3 region is CASSIHLAEGDTDTQYF. In DNA form, the CDR3 reads TGTGCCAGCAGCATCCACTTAGCGGAGGGGGATACAGATACGCAGTATTTT.

This chain links TRBV5-4 with TRBJ2-2, with 10 bases fitting TRBD2. There are 17 residues in the CDR3. Germline CDR1 is SGHNT and CDR2 is YYREEE (reference sequence). V lost 2 bases and J lost 3; bases outside the gene matches: 7. The CDR3 spells CASSLGPLAGDTGELFF. The CDR3 DNA reads TGTGCCAGCAGCTTAGGGCCTCTAGCGGGGGACACCGGGGAGCTGTTTTTT.

The chain links TRBV13 to TRBJ2-1; D not certain. This CDR3 is built from 15 residues. Germline V gene sequence: CDR1 PRHDT, CDR2 FYEKMQ (reference sequence). V was pared by 5 bases and J by 7 bases, with 18 bases between. CDR3: CASSPVARSGNEQFF. The CDR3 region has the DNA TGTGCCAGCAGCCCAGTGGCCCGTTCGGGTAATGAGCAGTTCTTC.

This clone turned up a few times. CDR3 residues: CASNPRGGGPLEQYF. In DNA form, the CDR3 reads TGTGCCAGCAACCCTCGGGGGGGAGGCCCCTTGGAGCAGTACTTC. This chain connects TRBV7-9 to TRBJ2-7, with 8 positions matching TRBD2. Germline CDR1 reads SEHNR; CDR2 reads FQNEAQ (reference sequence). CDR3 length equals 15 residues. V trimming: 7 bases; J trimming: 7 bases; junction bases outside the gene matches: 15. Drawing the rest from reference TRBV7-9 and TRBJ2-7, the complete variable domain is DTGVSQNPRHKITKRGQNVTFRCDPISEHNRLYWYRQTLGQGPEFLTYFQNEAQLEKSRLLSDRFSAERPKGSFSTLEIQRTEQGDSAMYLCASNPRGGGPLEQYFGPGTRLTVT.

This sequence joins TRBV28 and TRBJ2-7; TRBD2 matches at 11 bases. CDR1 and CDR2 (germline): MDHEN, SYDVKM. The CDR3 is made up of 14 amino acids. With V trimmed by 7 bases and J by 2 bases, 4 bases remained unmatched. The CDR3 protein is CASTMTSGTYEQYF. Written as DNA, the CDR3 is TGTGCCAGCACCATGACTAGCGGGACCTACGAGCAGTACTTC.

This clone was seen once. This sequence joins TRBV5-4 and TRBJ2-2; D call uncertain. V was shortened by 2 bases and J by 4 bases, with 9 bases between the two germline ends. Germline V gene lookup returns CDR1 SGHNT and CDR2 YYREEE (reference sequence). This CDR3 has 14 residues. The CDR3 here is CASSFGPGTGELFF. In DNA, the CDR3 is TGTGCCAGCAGCTTTGGGCCGGGCACCGGGGAGCTGTTTTTT. The whole variable domain, filled in from reference TRBV5-4 and TRBJ2-2, reads ETGVTQSPTHLIKTRGQQVTLRCSSQSGHNTVSWYQQALGQGPQFIFQYYREEENGRGNFPPRFSGLQFPNYSSELNVNALELDDSALYLCASSFGPGTGELFFGEGSRLTVL.

This chain connects TRBV14 to TRBJ2-3, with D tentatively TRBD1 (5 bases). Germline values: CDR1 SGHDN, CDR2 FVKESK. The CDR3 is made up of 13 amino acids. V lost 6 bases and J 3 bases, leaving 10 bases between the germline ends. The CDR3 DNA is TGTGCCAGCAGAGAGACAGTGACAGATACGCAGTATTTT. Translated, it gives CASRETVTDTQYF.

This clone appeared a single time. V is TRBV19 and J is TRBJ1-4, with D hard to call. Germline V lookup: CDR1 LNHDA, CDR2 SQIVND (reference sequence). The CDR3 runs 11 residues. Trimming took off 9 bases at V and 7 bases at J, with 9 bases between the two ends. Written as DNA, the CDR3 is TGTGCCAGCCGGAGAGGTGAAAAACTGTTTTTT. Residues: CASRRGEKLFF.

This clone was detected only once. This chain uses TRBV6-5 with TRBJ2-7, with D possibly matching TRBD1 (5 bases). Germline V gene sequence: CDR1 MNHEY, CDR2 SVGAGI. Trimming pared 2 bases from V and 5 bases from J, leaving 16 bases between. The CDR3 totals 15 residues. The CDR3 region has the DNA TGTGCCAGCAGTTACCTCGTTCAGGGCAGGGACGAGCAGTACTTC. Residues: CASSYLVQGRDEQYF.

This chain uses TRBV6-5 with TRBJ2-5, with TRBD2 as a possible D gene (6 bases). V lost 3 bases, J lost 7 bases, and 12 bases lay in between. This CDR3 has 13 residues. Germline-derived CDR1 and CDR2 are MNHEY and SVGAGI. CDR3 loop: CASSYGQGGTQYF. The CDR3 bases are TGTGCCAGCAGTTATGGGCAGGGAGGGACCCAGTACTTC.

This chain connects TRBV29-1 to TRBJ2-7, with 7 positions matching TRBD1. The germline CDR1 and CDR2 sequences are SQVTM and ANQGSEA. V gave up 1 base and J gave up 0 bases; unmatched junction bases: 6. The CDR3 sequence is 15 residues long. The CDR3 sequence: CSVEARAGGSYEQYF. DNA of the CDR3: TGCAGCGTTGAAGCGAGGGCAGGGGGCTCCTACGAGCAGTACTTC.

The chain uses TRBV19 and TRBJ2-7; D call uncertain. Germline CDR1 reads LNHDA; CDR2 reads SQIVND (reference sequence). The CDR3 has 16 amino acids. V was pared by 2 bases and J by 0 bases, with 14 bases between. The CDR3 DNA reads TGTGCCAGTAGTATACAGTCCCCCCCCAGCTCCTACGAGCAGTACTTC. Its translation is CASSIQSPPSSYEQYF.

V usage is TRBV9 and J usage is TRBJ1-1; no firm D call. V lost 6 bases, J lost 4 bases, and 4 bases lay in between. The CDR3 runs to 10 residues. Germline loops: CDR1 SGDLS, CDR2 YYNGEE. The CDR3 bases are TGTGCCAGCAACGGCACTGAAGCTTTCTTT. Its translation is CASNGTEAFF.